Given below is one TCR beta chain in context. This specimen comes from a study of blood T cell repertoires in COVID-19. Repertoires were generated with immunoSEQ multiplex PCR, while TCRdb's copy carries only in-frame clones and drops some. In the table there are about 180,000 clones, 80% of which are singletons. Germline trimming cut 5 bases from V and 4 bases from J; bases unmatched to any gene: 3. CDR3 size: 13 residues. Germline-derived CDR1 and CDR2 are LNHDA and SQIVND (reference sequence). The sequencing sample was made of PBMCs or T cells enriched from blood (not recorded which). The genes are TRBV19 and TRBJ2-3, with 7 bases fitting TRBD2. The sequence was obtained from a man aged 55 to 70 who had been exposed to COVID-19. Here the CDR3 reads CASSGGGADTQYF. CDR3 bases: TGTGCCAGTAGTGGGGGAGGGGCAGATACGCAGTATTTT. Combining the CDR3 with reference TRBV19 and TRBJ2-3 gives the whole variable domain DGGITQSPKYLFRKEGQNVTLSCEQNLNHDAMYWYRQDPGQGLRLIYYSQIVNDFQKGDIAEGYSVSREKKESFPLTVTSAQKNPTAFYLCASSGGGADTQYFGPGTRLTVL.